This record concerns one T cell receptor (beta chain) sequence. The germline gives CDR1 LNHDA, CDR2 SQIVND (reference sequence). The junction had 10 bases not matched to a gene; V was cut back by 4 bases and J by 0 bases. The CDR3 is made up of 17 amino acids. The record originates from a study of technical replicates of blood from several donors. Libraries were prepared by immunoSEQ multiplex PCR; TCRdb keeps only in-frame clonotypes and omits some of them. The repertoire has roughly 82,000 clones, about 93% of them found once; the top ten carry 0.27%. The clonotype originates from a human donor in good health. Material for sequencing was T cells isolated from PBMCs. The chain uses TRBV19 and TRBJ1-1; 8 bases are a match to TRBD1. CDR3 sequence reads: CASSTANRGLMNTEAFF. The CDR3 nucleotides read TGTGCCAGTAGTACTGCCAACAGGGGGTTGATGAACACTGAAGCTTTCTTT.